The 18 T cell receptor beta chains presented below share a single source sample, sequenced in a study of regulatory T cells in long-lasting Graves disease (dated by TCRdb to the early 2020s). Library generation was performed with multiplex PCR. This sample was sequenced with an Illumina HiSeq 4000. CDR3 regions were amplified by Arm-PCR with iRepertoire HTBI primers to construct TCR beta libraries. TCRdb cleaned the public reads at Q25 with fastp, built clones with MiXCR and kept in-frame beta chains. When rows share a CDR3 protein, they turn into one entry using the most common DNA and genes. This sample lists 420,000 or so distinct CDR3 sequences; less than 25% were detected once. About 27% of the sample belongs to the ten largest clones. Reading the label with the study, this specimen's time point is: persistent/refractory GD, antithyroid drugs over 5 years with positive TRAb. RNA was extracted from PBMCs in TRIzol for both TCR sequencing and RNA sequencing.

The material was peripheral blood mononuclear cells (PBMCs), obtained when the disease was refractory, from a patient treated with antithyroid drugs. These receptors originate from a female donor with Graves disease.

V gene TRBV4-3 combines with J gene TRBJ1-1; tentatively, D is TRBD1 (5 bases). Trimming took 7 bases from V and 1 from J, leaving 10 bases between them. The CDR3 sequence is 13 residues long. Per germline, CDR1 LGHNA and CDR2 YSLEER. The DNA for the CDR3 is TGCGCCAGCACTCAGACAGCGAACACTGAAGCTTTCTTT. It yields the protein CASTQTANTEAFF.

Ten or more counts support this clonotype. This rearrangement joins TRBV20-1 to TRBJ2-7, with 12 bases that match TRBD2. This CDR3 comprises 15 residues. V shed 0 bases, J shed 6 bases, and the junction held 6 bases outside the gene matches. Germline V gives CDR1 DFQATT, CDR2 SNEGSKA (reference sequence). The chain's CDR3 is CSARDSTSGSSEQYF. In DNA, the CDR3 is TGCAGTGCTAGAGATTCGACTAGCGGGAGTAGCGAGCAGTACTTC.

This clonotype was recorded a few times. V and J are TRBV6-5 and TRBJ1-1; D is undetermined. This CDR3 region has 12 residues. From germline, CDR1 is MNHEY and CDR2 SVGAGI. Trimming pared 4 bases from V and 9 bases from J, leaving 12 bases between. CDR3 DNA sequence: TGTGCCAGCAGTTCCCCGACTGGGCAAGCTTTCTTT. It codes for CASSSPTGQAFF.

The V call is TRBV20-1, the J call TRBJ1-5; D perhaps matches TRBD1 (6 bases). The V end lost 4 bases, the J end lost 1 base, and 11 bases lay between the germline ends. CDR3 length: 14 residues. Germline V gene lookup returns CDR1 DFQATT and CDR2 SNEGSKA (reference sequence). The CDR3 is CSAKGDNSNQPQHF. DNA of the CDR3: TGCAGTGCTAAGGGGGATAACAGCAATCAGCCCCAGCATTTT.

This clonotype was counted a few times. V is TRBV27 and J is TRBJ2-2, with unresolved D. This CDR3 comprises 14 residues. V was shortened by 3 bases and J by 5 bases, with 10 bases between the two germline ends. CDR1 is MNHEY and CDR2 is SMNVEV in the germline V gene (reference sequence). The CDR3 region has the DNA TGTGCCAGCAGTTTTAGTGGATGGACCGGGGAGCTGTTTTTT. Protein product: CASSFSGWTGELFF.

This clonotype showed up many times. This chain connects TRBV6-1 to TRBJ2-1; TRBD2 agrees at 13 bases. In germline, CDR1 is MNHNS, CDR2 SASEGT. The ends lost 8 bases at V and 0 bases at J; junction bases unmatched: 4. The CDR3 spans 16 residues. CDR3 sequence: CASELAGGSSYNEQFF. CDR3 bases: TGTGCCAGCGAACTAGCGGGGGGGAGCTCCTACAATGAGCAGTTCTTC.

The V gene is TRBV28, the J gene TRBJ2-7, with 7 bases fitting TRBD2. CDR1 MDHEN and CDR2 SYDVKM come from the germline V gene. The CDR3 is made up of 12 amino acids. With V trimmed by 1 base and J by 12 bases, 6 bases remained unmatched. The CDR3 DNA reads TGTGCCAGCAGTTTATACCGGGGGGATCGGTACTTC. It yields the protein CASSLYRGDRYF.

This clonotype was detected ten times or more. V and J are TRBV28 and TRBJ1-4, with 9 positions matching TRBD1. The CDR3 is made up of 14 amino acids. CDR1 and CDR2 (germline): MDHEN, SYDVKM. V was pared by 6 bases and J by 7 bases, with 6 bases of the junction left unmatched. CDR3 residues: CASSRQGGSEKLFF. The CDR3 nucleotides read TGTGCCAGCAGCCGACAGGGGGGGAGTGAAAAACTGTTTTTT.

In regard to this clonotype: Compared with germline, one end of the junction differs, possibly owing to a read error. The genes are TRBV4-1 and TRBJ2-7; D possibly corresponds to TRBD2 (5 bases). Germline CDR1 reads MGHRA; CDR2 reads YSYEKL. This CDR3 is 15 amino acids long. CDR3 sequence: CVSSQVRGSSYEQYF. In DNA, the CDR3 is TGCGTCAGCAGCCAAGTACGAGGGAGCTCCTACGAGCAGTACTTC.

The CDR3 coding sequence is TGTGCCAGCAGTTTACGAGCGCTCACAGATACGCAGTATTTT. Protein sequence: CASSLRALTDTQYF. V is TRBV12-3 or TRBV12-4 and J is TRBJ2-3; D unclear. The V end lost 2 bases, the J end lost 2 bases, and 8 bases lay between the germline ends. The CDR3 loop spans 14 amino acids.

This clonotype was observed a handful of times. The chain employs TRBV7-9 and TRBJ2-7, with 8 bases matching TRBD1. Germline V lookup: CDR1 SEHNR, CDR2 FQNEAQ (reference sequence). CDR3 size: 15 residues. The V gene end was trimmed by 2 bases and the J gene end by 2 bases; junction bases not matched to a gene: 5. CDR3 in DNA: TGTGCCAGCAGCTTAATGGGACAGGCAACCTACGAGCAGTACTTC. This encodes CASSLMGQATYEQYF.

This clonotype was detected only a few times. The V call is TRBV19, the J call TRBJ2-2; 10 bases align to TRBD2. The V and J ends lost 5 bases and 0 bases, in that order; junction bases with no gene match: 3. In germline, CDR1 is LNHDA, CDR2 SQIVND (reference sequence). There are 16 residues in the CDR3. CDR3 protein: CASSVTSGANTGELFF. For the CDR3, the DNA is TGTGCCAGTAGTGTTACTAGCGGGGCGAACACCGGGGAGCTGTTTTTT.

There are many counts of this clonotype. The gene calls are TRBV2 and TRBJ2-2, with a weak D call TRBD1 (6 bases). The germline gives CDR1 SNHLY, CDR2 FYNNEI. CDR3 length equals 14 residues. V shed 6 bases and J shed 0 bases, with 8 bases lying between them. The CDR3 sequence is CASRGTPNTGELFF. In DNA, the CDR3 is TGTGCCAGCAGAGGGACACCGAACACCGGGGAGCTGTTTTTT.

In its sample, this clonotype was seen once. V usage is TRBV20-1 and J usage is TRBJ2-4, with unresolved D. The CDR3 has 14 amino acids. The ends were cut back, 2 bases at V and 1 base at J, with 9 bases in the middle. Germline CDR1 is DFQATT and CDR2 is SNEGSKA (reference sequence). The DNA of the CDR3 is TGCAGTGCTAGAAACCCGTCGGCCAAAAACATTCAGTACTTC. Translated: CSARNPSAKNIQYF.

This clonotype was observed many times. A much larger clone differs by one base, so this may be a read error. The CDR3: CASNLNTEAFF. The CDR3 DNA follows: TGTGCCAGCAACTTGAACACTGAAGCTTTCTTT. The V and J genes are TRBV12-3 or TRBV12-4 and TRBJ1-1; D is unclear. Trimming took off 7 bases at V and 0 bases at J, with 3 bases between the two ends. The CDR3 runs to 11 residues.

The chain links TRBV7-9 to TRBJ2-7, with D possibly being TRBD2 (7 bases). Germline V gene lookup returns CDR1 SEHNR and CDR2 FQNEAQ (reference sequence). The CDR3 is made up of 16 amino acids. V gave up 4 bases and J gave up 5 bases, with 21 bases separating them. CDR3 loop: CASSYRGGGGENEQYF. The CDR3 DNA follows: TGTGCCAGCAGCTACCGAGGGGGGGGGGGCGAAAACGAGCAGTACTTC.

This chain uses TRBV19 with TRBJ2-4; a possible D gene is TRBD1 (5 bases). V lost 3 bases to trimming and J lost 7 bases, with 13 bases between them. The CDR3 consists of 14 residues. Germline V gene lookup returns CDR1 LNHDA and CDR2 SQIVND (reference sequence). CDR3 nucleotides: TGTGCCAGTAGTATCAGGGATGAGAGGAACATTCAGTACTTC. Its translation is CASSIRDERNIQYF. Full variable domain (missing parts from reference TRBV19 and TRBJ2-4): DGGITQSPKYLFRKEGQNVTLSCEQNLNHDAMYWYRQDPGQGLRLIYYSQIVNDFQKGDIAEGYSVSREKKESFPLTVTSAQKNPTAFYLCASSIRDERNIQYFGAGTRLSVL.

This chain uses TRBV13 with TRBJ2-1; a weak D match, TRBD1 (6 bases). Per the germline V gene, CDR1 is PRHDT and CDR2 is FYEKMQ (reference sequence). The CDR3 is 16 residues long. V was trimmed by 5 bases and J by 0 bases, leaving 14 bases between them. This CDR3 reads CASSPQRGGSYNEQFF. The CDR3 DNA reads as TGTGCCAGCAGCCCACAAAGAGGGGGCTCCTACAATGAGCAGTTCTTC.